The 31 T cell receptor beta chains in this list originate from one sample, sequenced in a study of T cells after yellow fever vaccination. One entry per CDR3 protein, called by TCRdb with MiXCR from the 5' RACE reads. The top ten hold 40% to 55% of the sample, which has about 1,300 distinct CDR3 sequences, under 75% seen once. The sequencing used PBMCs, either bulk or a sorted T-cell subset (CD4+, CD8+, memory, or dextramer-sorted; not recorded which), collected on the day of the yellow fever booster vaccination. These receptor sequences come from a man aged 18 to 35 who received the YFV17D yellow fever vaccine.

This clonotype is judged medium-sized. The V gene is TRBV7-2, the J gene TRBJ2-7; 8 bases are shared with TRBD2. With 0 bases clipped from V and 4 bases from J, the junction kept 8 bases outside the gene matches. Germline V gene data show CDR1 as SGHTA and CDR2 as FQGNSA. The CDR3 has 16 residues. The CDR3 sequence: CASSLAYGRGAYEQYF. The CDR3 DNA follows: TGTGCCAGCAGCTTAGCGTATGGGCGGGGGGCTTACGAGCAGTACTTC.

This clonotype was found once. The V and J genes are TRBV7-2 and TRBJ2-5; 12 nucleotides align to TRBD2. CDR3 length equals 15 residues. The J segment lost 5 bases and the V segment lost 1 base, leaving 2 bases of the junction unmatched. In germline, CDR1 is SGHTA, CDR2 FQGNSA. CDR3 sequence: CASSLDGTSGETQYF. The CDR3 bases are TGTGCCAGCAGCTTAGACGGGACTAGCGGGGAGACCCAGTACTTC.

CDR3 loop: CASSPVGVGETQYF. The CDR3 DNA is TGTGCCAGCAGCCCGGTCGGGGTGGGGGAGACCCAGTACTTC. The V call is TRBV12-3 or TRBV12-4, the J call TRBJ2-5; a weak D match, TRBD2 (5 bases). This CDR3 has 14 residues. Trimming cost V 6 bases and J 5 bases, with 16 bases left between them.

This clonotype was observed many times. CDR3 residues: CSGEWGGGFLPYEQYF. The CDR3 DNA reads TGCAGCGGCGAGTGGGGGGGGGGCTTTTTACCCTACGAGCAGTACTTC. The chain couples TRBV20-1 to TRBJ2-7, with D maybe TRBD2 (7 bases). The germline V gene has CDR1 DFQATT and CDR2 SNEGSKA (reference sequence). There are 16 residues in the CDR3.

DNA for the CDR3: TGCGCCAGCAGCTCCCGCACCGGGGGGATCTCCTACAATGAGCAGTTCTTC. Its protein is CASSSRTGGISYNEQFF. V and J are TRBV5-1 and TRBJ2-1, with 7 bases that match TRBD2. J gave up 0 bases and V 3 bases, and 9 bases lay outside the gene matches. The CDR3 covers 17 residues. CDR1 is SGHRS, CDR2 YFSETQ, per germline.

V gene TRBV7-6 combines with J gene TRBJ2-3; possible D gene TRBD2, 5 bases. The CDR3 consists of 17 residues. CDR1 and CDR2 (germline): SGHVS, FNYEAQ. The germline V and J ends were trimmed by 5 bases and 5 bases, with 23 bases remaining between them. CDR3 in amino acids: CASSPLVLGGGGDTQYF. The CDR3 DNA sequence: TGTGCCAGCAGCCCCCTAGTTTTGGGCGGCGGAGGAGATACGCAGTATTTT.

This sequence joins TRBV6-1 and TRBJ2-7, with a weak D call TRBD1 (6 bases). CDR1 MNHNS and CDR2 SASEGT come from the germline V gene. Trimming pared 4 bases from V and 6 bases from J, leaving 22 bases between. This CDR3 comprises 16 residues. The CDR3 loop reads CASSAGRFPGVSEQYF. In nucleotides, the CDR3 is TGTGCCAGCAGTGCGGGACGGTTCCCAGGGGTCTCCGAGCAGTACTTC.

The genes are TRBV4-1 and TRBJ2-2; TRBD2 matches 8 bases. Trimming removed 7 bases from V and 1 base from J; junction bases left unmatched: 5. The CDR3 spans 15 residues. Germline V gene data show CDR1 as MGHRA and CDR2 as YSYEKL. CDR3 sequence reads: CASKRTSQNTGELFF. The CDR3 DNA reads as TGCGCCAGCAAGCGGACTAGCCAGAACACCGGGGAGCTGTTTTTT.

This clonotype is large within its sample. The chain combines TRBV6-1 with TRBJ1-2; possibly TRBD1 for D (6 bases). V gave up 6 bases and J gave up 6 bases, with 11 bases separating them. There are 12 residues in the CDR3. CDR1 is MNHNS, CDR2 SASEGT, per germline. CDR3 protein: CASREGGHGYTF. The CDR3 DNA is TGTGCCAGCAGAGAGGGGGGACATGGCTACACCTTC.

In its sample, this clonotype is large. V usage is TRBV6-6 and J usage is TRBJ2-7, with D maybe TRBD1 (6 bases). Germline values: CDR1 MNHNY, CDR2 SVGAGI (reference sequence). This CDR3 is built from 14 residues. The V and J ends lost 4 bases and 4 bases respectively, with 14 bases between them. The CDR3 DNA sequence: TGTGCCAGCAGTTCCTCGGGACACCTATACGAGCAGTACTTC. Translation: CASSSSGHLYEQYF.

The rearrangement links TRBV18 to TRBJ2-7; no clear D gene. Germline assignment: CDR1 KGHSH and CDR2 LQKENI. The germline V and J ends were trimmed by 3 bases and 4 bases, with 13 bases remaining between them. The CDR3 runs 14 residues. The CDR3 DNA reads TGTGCCAGCTCACCGGACCAAGTAACTTACGAGCAGTACTTC. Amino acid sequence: CASSPDQVTYEQYF.

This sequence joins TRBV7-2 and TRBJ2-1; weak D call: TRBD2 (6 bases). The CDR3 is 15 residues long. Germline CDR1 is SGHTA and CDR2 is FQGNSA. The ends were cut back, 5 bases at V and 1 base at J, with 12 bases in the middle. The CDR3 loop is CASSRDGGSYNEQFF. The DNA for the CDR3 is TGTGCCAGCAGCCGGGACGGGGGTTCCTACAATGAGCAGTTCTTC. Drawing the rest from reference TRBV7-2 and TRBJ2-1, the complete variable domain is GAGVSQSPSNKVTEKGKDVELRCDPISGHTALYWYRQSLGQGLEFLIYFQGNSAPDKSGLPSDRFSAERTGGSVSTLTIQRTQQEDSAVYLCASSRDGGSYNEQFFGPGTRLTVL.

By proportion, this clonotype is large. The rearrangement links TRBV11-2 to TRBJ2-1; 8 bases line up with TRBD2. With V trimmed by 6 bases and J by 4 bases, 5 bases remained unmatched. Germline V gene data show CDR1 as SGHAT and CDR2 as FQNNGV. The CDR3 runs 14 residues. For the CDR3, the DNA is TGTGCCAGCAGAATAGCGGGGTCTTACAATGAGCAGTTCTTC. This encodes CASRIAGSYNEQFF. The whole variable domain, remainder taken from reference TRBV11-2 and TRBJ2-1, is EAGVAQSPRYKIIEKRQSVAFWCNPISGHATLYWYQQILGQGPKLLIQFQNNGVVDDSQLPKDRFSAERLKGVDSTLKIQPAKLEDSAVYLCASRIAGSYNEQFFGPGTRLTVL.

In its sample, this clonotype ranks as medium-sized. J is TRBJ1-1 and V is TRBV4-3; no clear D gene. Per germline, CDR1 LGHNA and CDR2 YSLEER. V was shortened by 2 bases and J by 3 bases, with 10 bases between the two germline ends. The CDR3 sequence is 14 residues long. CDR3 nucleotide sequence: TGCGCCAGCAGCCAATGGGCGAAGGACACTGAAGCTTTCTTT. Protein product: CASSQWAKDTEAFF.

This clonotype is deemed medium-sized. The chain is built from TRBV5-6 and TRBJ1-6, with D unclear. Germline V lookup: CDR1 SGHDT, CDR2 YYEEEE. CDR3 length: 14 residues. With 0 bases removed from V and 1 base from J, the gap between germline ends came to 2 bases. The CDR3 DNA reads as TGTGCCAGCAGCTTGGGGTCCTATAATTCACCCCTCCACTTT. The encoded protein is CASSLGSYNSPLHF.

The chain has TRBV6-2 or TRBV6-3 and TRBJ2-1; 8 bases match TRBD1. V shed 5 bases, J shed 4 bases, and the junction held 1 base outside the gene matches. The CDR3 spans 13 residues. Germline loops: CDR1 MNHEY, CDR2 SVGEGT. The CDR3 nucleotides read TGTGCCAGCAGTCGGGACAGGTACAATGAGCAGTTCTTC. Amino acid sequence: CASSRDRYNEQFF.

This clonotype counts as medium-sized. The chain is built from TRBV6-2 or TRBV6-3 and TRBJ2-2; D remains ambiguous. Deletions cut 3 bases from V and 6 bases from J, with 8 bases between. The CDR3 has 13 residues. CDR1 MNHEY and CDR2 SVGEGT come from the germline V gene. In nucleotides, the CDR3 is TGTGCCAGCAGTTATCGTTTACCCGGGGAGCTGTTTTTT. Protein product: CASSYRLPGELFF.

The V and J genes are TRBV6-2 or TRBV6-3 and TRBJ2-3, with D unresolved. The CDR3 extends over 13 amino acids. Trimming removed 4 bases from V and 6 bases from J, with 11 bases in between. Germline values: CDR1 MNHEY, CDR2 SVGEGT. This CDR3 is CASSSNEADTQYF. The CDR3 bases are TGTGCCAGCAGTTCCAATGAGGCCGATACGCAGTATTTT.

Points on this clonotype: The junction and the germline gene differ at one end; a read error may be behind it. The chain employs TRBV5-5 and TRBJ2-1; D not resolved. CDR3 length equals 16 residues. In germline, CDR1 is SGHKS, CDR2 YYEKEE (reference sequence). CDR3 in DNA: TGTGCCATCAGCTTGGCCCTCGTGACGGGTTACAATGAGCAGTTCTTC. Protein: CAISLALVTGYNEQFF.

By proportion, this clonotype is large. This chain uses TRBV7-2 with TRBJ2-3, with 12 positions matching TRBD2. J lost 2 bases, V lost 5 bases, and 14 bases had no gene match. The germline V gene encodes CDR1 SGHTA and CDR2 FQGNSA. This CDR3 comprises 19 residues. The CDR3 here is CASSEEPPTSGGNTDTQYF. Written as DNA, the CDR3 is TGTGCCAGCAGCGAAGAGCCCCCCACTAGCGGGGGGAACACAGATACGCAGTATTTT.

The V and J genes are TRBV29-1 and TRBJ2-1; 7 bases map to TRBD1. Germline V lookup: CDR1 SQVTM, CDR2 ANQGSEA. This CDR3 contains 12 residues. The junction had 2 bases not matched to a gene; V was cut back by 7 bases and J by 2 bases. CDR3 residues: CSGDRAYNEQFF. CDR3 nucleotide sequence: TGCAGCGGAGACAGGGCCTACAATGAGCAGTTCTTC.

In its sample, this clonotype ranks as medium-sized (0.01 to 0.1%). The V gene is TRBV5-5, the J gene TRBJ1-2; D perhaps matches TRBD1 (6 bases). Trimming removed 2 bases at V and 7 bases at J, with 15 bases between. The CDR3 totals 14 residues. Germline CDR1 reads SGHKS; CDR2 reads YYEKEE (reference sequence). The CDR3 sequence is CASSFYREVTGYTF. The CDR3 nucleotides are TGTGCCAGCAGCTTTTACAGGGAGGTTACTGGCTACACCTTC.

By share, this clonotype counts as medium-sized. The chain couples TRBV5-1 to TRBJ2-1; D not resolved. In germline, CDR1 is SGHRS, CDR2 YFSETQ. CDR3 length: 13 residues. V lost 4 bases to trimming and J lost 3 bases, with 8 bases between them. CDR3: CASSETGYNEQFF. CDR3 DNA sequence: TGCGCCAGCAGCGAAACGGGCTACAATGAGCAGTTCTTC.

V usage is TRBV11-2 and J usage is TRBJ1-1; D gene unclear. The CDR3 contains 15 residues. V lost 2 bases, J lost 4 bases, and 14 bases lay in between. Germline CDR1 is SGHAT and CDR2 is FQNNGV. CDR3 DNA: TGTGCCAGCAGCTTATTGAGCCTCCATGGCACTGAAGCTTTCTTT. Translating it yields CASSLLSLHGTEAFF.

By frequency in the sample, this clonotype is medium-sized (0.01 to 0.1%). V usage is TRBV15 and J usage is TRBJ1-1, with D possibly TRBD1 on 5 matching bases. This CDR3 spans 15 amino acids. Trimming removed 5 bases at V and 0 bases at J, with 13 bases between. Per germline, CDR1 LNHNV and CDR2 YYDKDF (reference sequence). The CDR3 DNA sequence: TGTGCCACCAGCGGGGGAAAGGGGATGAACACTGAAGCTTTCTTT. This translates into CATSGGKGMNTEAFF.

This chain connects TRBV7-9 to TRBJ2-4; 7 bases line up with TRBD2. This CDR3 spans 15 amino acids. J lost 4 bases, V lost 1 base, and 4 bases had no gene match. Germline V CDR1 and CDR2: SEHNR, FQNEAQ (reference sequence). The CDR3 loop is CASSLVQRGKNIQYF. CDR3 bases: TGTGCCAGCAGCTTAGTGCAGCGGGGAAAAAACATTCAGTACTTC.

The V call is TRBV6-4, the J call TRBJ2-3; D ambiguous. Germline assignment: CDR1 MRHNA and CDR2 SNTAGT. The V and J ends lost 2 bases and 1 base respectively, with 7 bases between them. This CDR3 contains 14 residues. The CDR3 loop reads CASSDGSGTDTQYF. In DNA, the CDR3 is TGTGCCAGCAGTGACGGTTCGGGCACAGATACGCAGTATTTT.

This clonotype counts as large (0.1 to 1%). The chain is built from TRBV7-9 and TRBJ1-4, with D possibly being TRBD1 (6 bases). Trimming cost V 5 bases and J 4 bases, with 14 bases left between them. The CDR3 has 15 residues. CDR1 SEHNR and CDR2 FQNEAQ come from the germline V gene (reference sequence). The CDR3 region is CASSAPGHVNEKLFF. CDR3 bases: TGTGCCAGCAGCGCTCCGGGACACGTTAATGAAAAACTGTTTTTT.

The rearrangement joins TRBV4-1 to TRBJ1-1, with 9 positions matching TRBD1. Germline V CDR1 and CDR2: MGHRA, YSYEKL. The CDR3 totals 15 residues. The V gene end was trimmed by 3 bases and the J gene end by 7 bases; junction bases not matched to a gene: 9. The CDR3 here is CASSHPGTGRIEAFF. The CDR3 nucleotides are TGCGCCAGCAGCCATCCCGGGACAGGGAGGATTGAAGCTTTCTTT.

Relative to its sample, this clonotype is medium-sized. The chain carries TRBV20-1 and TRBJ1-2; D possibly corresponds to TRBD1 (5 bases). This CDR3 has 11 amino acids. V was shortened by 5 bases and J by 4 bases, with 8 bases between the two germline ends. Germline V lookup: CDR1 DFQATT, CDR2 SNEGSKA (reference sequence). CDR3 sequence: CSADDSYGYTF. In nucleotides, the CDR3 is TGCAGTGCTGACGACAGCTATGGCTACACCTTC.

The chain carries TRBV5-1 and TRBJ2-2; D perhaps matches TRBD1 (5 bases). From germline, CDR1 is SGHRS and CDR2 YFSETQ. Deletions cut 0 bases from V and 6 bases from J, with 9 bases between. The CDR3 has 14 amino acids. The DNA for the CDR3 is TGCGCCAGCAGCTTGGTGGCAGGGTCCGGGGAGCTGTTTTTT. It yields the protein CASSLVAGSGELFF.